Listed here is a single T cell receptor beta chain. The target antigen is unknown. The treatment denotes: roughly 19 received Ad26.COV2.S at low or high dose, single or two shots; 5 received placebo; per-sample allocation not given. Sampling was done on day 63 after the first vaccine or placebo injection. Generated by immunoSEQ multiplex PCR, the TCRdb table keeps only in-frame clones and is missing some. Of 300,000 to 400,000 clones listed, roughly 88% are singletons. This CDR3 is built from 14 residues. V dropped 0 bases and J dropped 5 bases, with 10 bases sitting between them. Germline-derived CDR1 and CDR2 are SGDLS and YYNGEE. This sample is part of a study of Ad26.COV2.S vaccination and SARS-CoV-2 variants. Study-level findings and limits: Vaccine recipients showed a spike-specific TCR breadth that was higher than in placebo recipients. Vaccine and placebo recipients had comparable breadth of non-spike TCRs. Researchers cautioned that TCR breadth and depth analyses may have underestimated total T cell responses. Reportedly, after vaccination the spike-specific CD8+ and CD4+ T cell responses displayed substantial breadth.

This rearrangement joins TRBV9 to TRBJ2-3; D gene ambiguous. This sequence originates from a person between 18 and 60 years old who received the Ad26.COV2.S COVID-19 vaccine or a placebo. The source was peripheral blood, collected in a trial of Ad26.COV2.S vaccine versus placebo. CDR3 sequence: CASSVVVGRDTQYF. For the CDR3, the DNA is TGTGCCAGCAGCGTAGTAGTGGGAAGAGATACGCAGTATTTT.